This entry describes one T cell receptor beta chain. The antigen remains undetermined. This entry comes from a study of cytomegalovirus exposure and HLA in healthy donors. The CDR3 extends over 15 amino acids. V shed 5 bases, J shed 8 bases, and the junction held 5 bases outside the gene matches. Germline V gene sequence: CDR1 SGHTA, CDR2 FQGTGA. General study findings and limits: Later, TCR association rates were found to vary by HLA locus, highest for DRB1 and lowest for HLA-C.

Use of 60 Vbeta and 13 Jbeta primers characterized the PCR. Method: immunoSEQ multiplex PCR; TCRdb's copy keeps in-frame clones and lacks some. Its clone listing holds 95,000 to 150,000 clones. The sequence was collected from a man aged 18 to 30 in good health and CMV-seronegative. V is TRBV7-3 and J is TRBJ2-1; the match to TRBD2 covers 14 bases. Sequencing was done on a sample of PBMCs. The CDR3 loop reads CASSPTSGGAHEQFF. The CDR3, as DNA: TGTGCCAGCAGCCCGACTAGCGGGGGGGCGCATGAGCAGTTCTTC.